This TCR beta chain appears in the sequencing data of a study of persistence of HIV-infected CD4 T cells. Study details: A median of about eight years of suppressive ART preceded sampling.

Trimming left V 6 bases short and J 7 bases short, with 15 bases between. The CDR3 has 14 residues. The V gene's germline CDR1 is MNHEY and CDR2 SVGAGI. The libraries were made with immunoSEQ version 4 in survey mode. The protocol was immunoSEQ multiplex PCR, while the TCRdb copy is restricted to in-frame clones and leaves out a portion. The profile shows approximately 20,000 clones, about 60% of them singletons. Cells were stimulated with overlapping HIV-1 Gag 15-mer peptides. Sorting selected CD4+ T cells upregulating both CD40 ligand and CD69. These HIV-1-infected adults initiated suppressive ART in chronic infection. Stimulated PBMCs had first been depleted of CD8+ T cells. This clone has a single count. Its antigen remains unknown.

Sequenced here: CD4+ T cells sorted from PBMCs after approximately 18-hour stimulation, sampled from a patient who received antiretroviral therapy. The chain links TRBV6-5 to TRBJ2-2, with D possibly called TRBD1 or TRBD2 (6 bases each). The source is an adult woman with HIV who was CMV-seropositive. CDR3: CASRKGGQDGELFF. The CDR3 DNA is TGTGCCAGCAGGAAAGGGGGGCAAGACGGGGAGCTGTTTTTT.